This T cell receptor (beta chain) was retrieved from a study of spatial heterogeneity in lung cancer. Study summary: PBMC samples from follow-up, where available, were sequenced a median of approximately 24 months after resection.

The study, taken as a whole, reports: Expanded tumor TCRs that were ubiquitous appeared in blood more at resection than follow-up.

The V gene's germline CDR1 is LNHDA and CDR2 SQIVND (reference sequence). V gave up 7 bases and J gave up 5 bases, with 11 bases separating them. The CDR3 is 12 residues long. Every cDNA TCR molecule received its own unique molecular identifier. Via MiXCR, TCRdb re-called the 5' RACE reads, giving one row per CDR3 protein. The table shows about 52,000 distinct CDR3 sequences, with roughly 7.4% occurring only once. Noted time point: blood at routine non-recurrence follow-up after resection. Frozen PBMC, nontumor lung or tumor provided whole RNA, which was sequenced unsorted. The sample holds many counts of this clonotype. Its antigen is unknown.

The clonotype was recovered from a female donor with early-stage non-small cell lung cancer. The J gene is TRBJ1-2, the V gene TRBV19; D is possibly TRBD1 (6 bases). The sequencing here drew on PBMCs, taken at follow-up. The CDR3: CASMGDTYGYTF. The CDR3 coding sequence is TGTGCCAGTATGGGGGACACATATGGCTACACCTTC. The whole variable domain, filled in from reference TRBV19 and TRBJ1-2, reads DGGITQSPKYLFRKEGQNVTLSCEQNLNHDAMYWYRQDPGQGLRLIYYSQIVNDFQKGDIAEGYSVSREKKESFPLTVTSAQKNPTAFYLCASMGDTYGYTFGSGTRLTVV.